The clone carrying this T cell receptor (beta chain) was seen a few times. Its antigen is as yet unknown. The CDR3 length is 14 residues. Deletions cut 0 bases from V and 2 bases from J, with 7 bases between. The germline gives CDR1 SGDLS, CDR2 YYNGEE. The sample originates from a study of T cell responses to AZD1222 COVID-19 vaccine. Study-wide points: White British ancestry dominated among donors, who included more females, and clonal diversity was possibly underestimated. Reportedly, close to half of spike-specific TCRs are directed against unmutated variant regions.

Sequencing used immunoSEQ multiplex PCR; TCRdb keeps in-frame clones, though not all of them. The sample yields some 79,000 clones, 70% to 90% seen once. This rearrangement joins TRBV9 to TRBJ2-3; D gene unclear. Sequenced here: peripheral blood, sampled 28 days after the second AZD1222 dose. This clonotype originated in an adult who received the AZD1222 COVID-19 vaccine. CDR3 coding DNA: TGTGCCAGCAGCGTAGAACGGAACACAGATACGCAGTATTTT. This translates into CASSVERNTDTQYF. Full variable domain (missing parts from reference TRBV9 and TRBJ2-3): DSGVTQTPKHLITATGQRVTLRCSPRSGDLSVYWYQQSLDQGLQFLIQYYNGEERAKGNILERFSAQQFPDLHSELNLSSLELGDSALYFCASSVERNTDTQYFGPGTRLTVL.